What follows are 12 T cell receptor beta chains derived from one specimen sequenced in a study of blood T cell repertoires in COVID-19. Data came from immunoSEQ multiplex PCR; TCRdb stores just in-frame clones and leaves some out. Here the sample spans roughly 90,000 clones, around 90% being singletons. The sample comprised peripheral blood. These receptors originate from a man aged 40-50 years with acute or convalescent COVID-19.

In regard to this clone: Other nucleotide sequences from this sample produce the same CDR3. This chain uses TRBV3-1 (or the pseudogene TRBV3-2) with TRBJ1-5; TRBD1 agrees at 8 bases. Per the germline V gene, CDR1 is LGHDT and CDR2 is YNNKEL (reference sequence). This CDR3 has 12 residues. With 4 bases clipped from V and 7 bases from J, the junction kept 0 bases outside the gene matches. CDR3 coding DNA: TGTGCCAGCAGCCCAGGGGGCCAGCCCCAGCATTTT. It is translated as CASSPGGQPQHF.

CDR3 nucleotide sequence: TGTGCCAGCAGCTTATATACAGATGGCTACACCTTC. It yields the protein CASSLYTDGYTF. The gene calls are TRBV5-5 and TRBJ1-2; D uncertain. This CDR3 has 12 amino acids. Germline CDR1 reads SGHKS; CDR2 reads YYEKEE (reference sequence). The V gene lost 2 bases and the J gene lost 6 bases, with 8 bases spanning the gap. Full variable domain (missing parts from reference TRBV5-5 and TRBJ1-2): DAGVTQSPTHLIKTRGQQVTLRCSPISGHKSVSWYQQVLGQGPQFIFQYYEKEERGRGNFPDRFSARQFPNYSSELNVNALLLGDSALYLCASSLYTDGYTFGSGTRLTVV.

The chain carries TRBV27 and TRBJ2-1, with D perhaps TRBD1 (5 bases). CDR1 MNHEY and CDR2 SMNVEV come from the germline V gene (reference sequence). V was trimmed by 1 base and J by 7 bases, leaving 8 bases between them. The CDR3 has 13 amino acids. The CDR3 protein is CASSLLTVNEQFF. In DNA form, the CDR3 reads TGTGCCAGCAGTTTATTGACAGTTAATGAGCAGTTCTTC.

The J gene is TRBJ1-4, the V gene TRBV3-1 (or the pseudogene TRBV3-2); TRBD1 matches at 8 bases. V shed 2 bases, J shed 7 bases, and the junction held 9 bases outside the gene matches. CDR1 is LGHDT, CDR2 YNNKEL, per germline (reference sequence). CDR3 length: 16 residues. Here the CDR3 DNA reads TGTGCCAGCAGCCAATCAGGACAGGGATGGGGTGAAAAACTGTTTTTT. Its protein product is CASSQSGQGWGEKLFF.

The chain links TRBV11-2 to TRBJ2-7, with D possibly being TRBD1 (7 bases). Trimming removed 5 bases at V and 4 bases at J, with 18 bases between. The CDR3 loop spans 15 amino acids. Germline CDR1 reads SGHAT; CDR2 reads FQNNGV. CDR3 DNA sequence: TGTGCCAGCAGCCCAGGCGGGACAGCAAGTTACGAGCAGTACTTC. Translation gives CASSPGGTASYEQYF.

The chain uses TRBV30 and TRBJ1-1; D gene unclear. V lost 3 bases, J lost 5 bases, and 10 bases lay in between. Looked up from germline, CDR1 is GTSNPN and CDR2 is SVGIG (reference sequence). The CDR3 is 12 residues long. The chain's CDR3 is CAWSGEKTEAFF. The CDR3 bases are TGTGCCTGGAGCGGGGAAAAAACTGAAGCTTTCTTT.

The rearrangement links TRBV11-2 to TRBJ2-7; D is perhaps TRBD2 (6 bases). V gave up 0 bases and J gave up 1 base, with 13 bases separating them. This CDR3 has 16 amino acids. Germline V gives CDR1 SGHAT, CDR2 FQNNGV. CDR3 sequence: CASSLDPGLLSYEQYF. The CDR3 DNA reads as TGTGCCAGCAGCTTAGATCCGGGACTCCTATCCTACGAGCAGTACTTC.

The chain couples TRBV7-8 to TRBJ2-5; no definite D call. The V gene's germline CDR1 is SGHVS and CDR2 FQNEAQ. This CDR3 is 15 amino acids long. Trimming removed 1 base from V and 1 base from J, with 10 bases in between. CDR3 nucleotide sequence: TGTGCCAGCAGCTTAGGTATGCAGGCCCAAGAGACCCAGTACTTC. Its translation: CASSLGMQAQETQYF.

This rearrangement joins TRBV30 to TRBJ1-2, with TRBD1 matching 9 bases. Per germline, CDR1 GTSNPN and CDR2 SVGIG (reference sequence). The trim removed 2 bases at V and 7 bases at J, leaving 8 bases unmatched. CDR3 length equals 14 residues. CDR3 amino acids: CAWSPGQGLRGYTF. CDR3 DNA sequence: TGTGCCTGGAGTCCGGGACAGGGTCTTCGTGGCTACACCTTC.

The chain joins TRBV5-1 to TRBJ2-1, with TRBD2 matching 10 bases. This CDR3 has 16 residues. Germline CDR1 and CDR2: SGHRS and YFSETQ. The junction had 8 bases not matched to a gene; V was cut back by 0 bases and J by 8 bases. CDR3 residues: CASSLELAGVVYEQFF. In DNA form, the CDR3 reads TGCGCCAGCAGCTTGGAGCTAGCGGGAGTTGTGTATGAGCAGTTCTTC.

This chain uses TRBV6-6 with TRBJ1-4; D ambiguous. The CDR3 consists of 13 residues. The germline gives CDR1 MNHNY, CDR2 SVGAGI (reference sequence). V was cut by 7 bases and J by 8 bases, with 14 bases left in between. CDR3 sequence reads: CASMRGSNEKLFF. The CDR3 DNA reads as TGTGCCAGCATGAGAGGGTCAAACGAAAAACTGTTTTTT.

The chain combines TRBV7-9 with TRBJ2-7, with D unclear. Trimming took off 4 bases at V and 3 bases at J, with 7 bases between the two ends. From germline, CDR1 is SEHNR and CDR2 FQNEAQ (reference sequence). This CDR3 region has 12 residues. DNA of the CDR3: TGTGCCAGCAGCTCAGTTCACTACGAGCAGTACTTC. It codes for CASSSVHYEQYF.